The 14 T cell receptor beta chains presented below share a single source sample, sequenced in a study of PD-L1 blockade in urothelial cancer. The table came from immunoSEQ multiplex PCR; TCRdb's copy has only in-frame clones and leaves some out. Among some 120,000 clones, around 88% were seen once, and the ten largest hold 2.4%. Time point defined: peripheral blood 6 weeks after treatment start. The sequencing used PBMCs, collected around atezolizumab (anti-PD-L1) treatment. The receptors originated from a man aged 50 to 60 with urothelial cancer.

This chain's CDR3 is CASSGVGIAGELFF. The CDR3 DNA is TGTGCCAGCAGTGGCGTCGGGATTGCCGGGGAGCTGTTTTTT. The rearrangement uses TRBV6-1 and TRBJ2-2; tentatively, D is TRBD2 (5 bases). Between the trimmed V and J ends, which lost 4 bases and 6 bases, there was a span of 12 bases. There are 14 residues in the CDR3. CDR1 and CDR2 from the germline V gene are MNHNS and SASEGT.

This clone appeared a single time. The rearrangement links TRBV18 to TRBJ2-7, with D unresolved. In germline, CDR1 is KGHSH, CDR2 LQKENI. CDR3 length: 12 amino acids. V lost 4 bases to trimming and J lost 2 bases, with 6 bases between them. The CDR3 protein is CASSQTAYEQYF. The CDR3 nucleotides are TGTGCCAGCTCACAAACAGCCTACGAGCAGTACTTC.

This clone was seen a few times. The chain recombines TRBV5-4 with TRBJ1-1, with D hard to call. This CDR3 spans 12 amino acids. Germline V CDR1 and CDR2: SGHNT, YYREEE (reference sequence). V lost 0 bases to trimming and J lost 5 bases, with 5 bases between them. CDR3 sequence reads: CASSLDWTEAFF. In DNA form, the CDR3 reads TGTGCCAGCAGCTTGGACTGGACTGAAGCTTTCTTT.

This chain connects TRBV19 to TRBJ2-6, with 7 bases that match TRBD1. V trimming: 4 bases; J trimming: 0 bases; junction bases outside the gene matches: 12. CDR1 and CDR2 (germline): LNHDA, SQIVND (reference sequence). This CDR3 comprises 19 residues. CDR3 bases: TGTGCCAGTAGTACCCAACTGACAGGGATGAGCTCTGGGGCCAACGTCCTGACTTTC. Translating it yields CASSTQLTGMSSGANVLTF. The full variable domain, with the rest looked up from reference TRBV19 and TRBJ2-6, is DGGITQSPKYLFRKEGQNVTLSCEQNLNHDAMYWYRQDPGQGLRLIYYSQIVNDFQKGDIAEGYSVSREKKESFPLTVTSAQKNPTAFYLCASSTQLTGMSSGANVLTFGAGSRLTVL.

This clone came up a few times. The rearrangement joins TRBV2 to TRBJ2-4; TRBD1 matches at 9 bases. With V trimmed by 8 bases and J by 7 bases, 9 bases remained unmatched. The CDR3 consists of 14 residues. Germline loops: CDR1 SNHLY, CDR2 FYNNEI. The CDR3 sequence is CASYQGQGGNIQYF. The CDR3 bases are TGTGCCAGCTATCAGGGACAGGGAGGGAACATTCAGTACTTC.

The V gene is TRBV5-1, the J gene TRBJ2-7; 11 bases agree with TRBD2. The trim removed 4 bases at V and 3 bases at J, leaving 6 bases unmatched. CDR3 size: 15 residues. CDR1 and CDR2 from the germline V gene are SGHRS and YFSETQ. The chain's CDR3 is CASSGGTSGFYEQYF. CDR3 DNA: TGCGCCAGCAGCGGGGGGACTAGCGGCTTCTACGAGCAGTACTTC.

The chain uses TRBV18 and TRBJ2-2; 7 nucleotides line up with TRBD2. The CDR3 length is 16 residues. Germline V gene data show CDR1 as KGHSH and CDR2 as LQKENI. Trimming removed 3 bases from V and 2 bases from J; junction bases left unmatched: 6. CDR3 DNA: TGTGCCAGCTCACCTCCGGGGAGGGGAAACACCGGGGAGCTGTTTTTT. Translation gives CASSPPGRGNTGELFF.

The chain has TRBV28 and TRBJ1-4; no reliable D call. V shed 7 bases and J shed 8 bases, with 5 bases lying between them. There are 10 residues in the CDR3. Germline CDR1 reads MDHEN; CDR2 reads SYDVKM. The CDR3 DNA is TGTGCCAGCAAGGAGGAAAAACTGTTTTTT. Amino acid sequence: CASKEEKLFF.

CDR3: CASRSSLAGTGELFF. The CDR3 bases are TGCGCCAGCAGATCAAGTTTAGCGGGCACCGGGGAGCTGTTTTTT. The gene calls are TRBV5-1 and TRBJ2-2, with 7 positions matching TRBD2. CDR1 and CDR2 (germline): SGHRS, YFSETQ. The CDR3 totals 15 residues. V was clipped by 5 bases and J by 4 bases; unmatched bases: 8.

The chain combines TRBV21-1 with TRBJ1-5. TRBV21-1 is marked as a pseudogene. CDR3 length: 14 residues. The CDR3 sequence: CASSHRGLDQPQHF. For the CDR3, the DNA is TGTGCCAGCTCCCACCGGGGATTGGACCAGCCCCAGCATTTT.

CDR3 DNA sequence: TGTGCCAGCAGTCCCGCGACTAGCGGGAAATCATCCGAGCAGTACTTC. Encoded protein: CASSPATSGKSSEQYF. The chain employs TRBV27 and TRBJ2-7; 11 bases align to TRBD2. The germline V gene has CDR1 MNHEY and CDR2 SMNVEV (reference sequence). The CDR3 consists of 16 residues. The V and J ends lost 5 bases and 6 bases, in that order; junction bases with no gene match: 12.

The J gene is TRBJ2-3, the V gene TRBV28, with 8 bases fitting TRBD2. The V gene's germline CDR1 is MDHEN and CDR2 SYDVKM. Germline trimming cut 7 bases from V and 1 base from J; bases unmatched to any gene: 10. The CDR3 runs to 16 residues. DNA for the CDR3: TGTGCCAGCACCCCGACTAGCGCGTCCGGCACAGATACGCAGTATTTT. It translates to CASTPTSASGTDTQYF.

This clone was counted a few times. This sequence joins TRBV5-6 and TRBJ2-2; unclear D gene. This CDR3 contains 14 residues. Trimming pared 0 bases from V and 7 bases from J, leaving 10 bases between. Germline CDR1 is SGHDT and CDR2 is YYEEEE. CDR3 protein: CASSLVGLGGELFF. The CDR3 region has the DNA TGTGCCAGCAGCTTGGTCGGGTTGGGCGGGGAGCTGTTTTTT. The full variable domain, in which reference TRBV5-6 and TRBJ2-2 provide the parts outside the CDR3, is DAGVTQSPTHLIKTRGQQVTLRCSPKSGHDTVSWYQQALGQGPQFIFQYYEEEERQRGNFPDRFSGHQFPNYSSELNVNALLLGDSALYLCASSLVGLGGELFFGEGSRLTVL.

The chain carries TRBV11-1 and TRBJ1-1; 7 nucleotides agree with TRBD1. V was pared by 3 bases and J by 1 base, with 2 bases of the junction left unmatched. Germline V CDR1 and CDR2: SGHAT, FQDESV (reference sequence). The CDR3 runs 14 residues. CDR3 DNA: TGTGCCAGCAGCTTTAGGACAGGGAACACTGAAGCTTTCTTT. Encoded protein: CASSFRTGNTEAFF.